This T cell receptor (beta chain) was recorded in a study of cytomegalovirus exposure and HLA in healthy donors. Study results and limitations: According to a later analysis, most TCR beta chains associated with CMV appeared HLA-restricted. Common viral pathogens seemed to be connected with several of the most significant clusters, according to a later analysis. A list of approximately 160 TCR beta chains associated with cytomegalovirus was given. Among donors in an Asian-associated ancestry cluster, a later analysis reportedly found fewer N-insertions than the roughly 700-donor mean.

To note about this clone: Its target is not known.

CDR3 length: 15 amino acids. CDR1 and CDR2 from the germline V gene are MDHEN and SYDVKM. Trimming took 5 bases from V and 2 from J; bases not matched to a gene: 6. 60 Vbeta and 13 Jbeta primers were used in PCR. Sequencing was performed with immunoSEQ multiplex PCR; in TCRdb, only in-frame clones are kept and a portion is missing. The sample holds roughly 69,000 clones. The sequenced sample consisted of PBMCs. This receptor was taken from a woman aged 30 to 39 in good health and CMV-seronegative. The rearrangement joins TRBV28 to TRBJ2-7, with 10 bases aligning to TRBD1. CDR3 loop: CASSIPGTGAYEQYF. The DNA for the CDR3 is TGTGCCAGCAGTATACCCGGGACAGGGGCCTACGAGCAGTACTTC.